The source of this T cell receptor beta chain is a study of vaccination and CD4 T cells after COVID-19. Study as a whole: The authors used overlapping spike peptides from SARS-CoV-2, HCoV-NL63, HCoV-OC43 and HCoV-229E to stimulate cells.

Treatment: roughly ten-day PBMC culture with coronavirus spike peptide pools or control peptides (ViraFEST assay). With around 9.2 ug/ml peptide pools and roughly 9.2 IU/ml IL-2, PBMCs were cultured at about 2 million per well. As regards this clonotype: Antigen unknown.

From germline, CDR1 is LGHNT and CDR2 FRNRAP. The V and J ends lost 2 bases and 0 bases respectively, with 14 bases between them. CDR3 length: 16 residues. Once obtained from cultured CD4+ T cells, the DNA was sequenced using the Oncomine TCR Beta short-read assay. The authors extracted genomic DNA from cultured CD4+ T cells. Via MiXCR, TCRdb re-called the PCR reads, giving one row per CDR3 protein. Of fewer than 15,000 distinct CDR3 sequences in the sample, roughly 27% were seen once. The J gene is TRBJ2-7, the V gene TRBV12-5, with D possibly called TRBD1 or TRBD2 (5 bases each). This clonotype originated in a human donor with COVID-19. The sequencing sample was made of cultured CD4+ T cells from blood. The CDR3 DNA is TGTGCTAGTGGTTTGTCCCCCCCTGGGGGCTCCTACGAGCAGTACTTC. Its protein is CASGLSPPGGSYEQYF.